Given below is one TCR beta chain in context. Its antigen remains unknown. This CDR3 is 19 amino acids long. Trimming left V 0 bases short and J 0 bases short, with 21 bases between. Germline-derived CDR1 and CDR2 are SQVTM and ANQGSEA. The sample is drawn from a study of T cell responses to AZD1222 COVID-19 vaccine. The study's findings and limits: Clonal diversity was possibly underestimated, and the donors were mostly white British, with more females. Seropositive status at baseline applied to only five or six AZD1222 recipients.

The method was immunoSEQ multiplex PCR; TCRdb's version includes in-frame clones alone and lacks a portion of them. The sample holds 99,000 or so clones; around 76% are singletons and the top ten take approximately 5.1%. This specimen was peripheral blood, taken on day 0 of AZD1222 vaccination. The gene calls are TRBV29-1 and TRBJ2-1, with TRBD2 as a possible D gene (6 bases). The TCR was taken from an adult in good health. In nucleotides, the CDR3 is TGCAGCGTTGAAGATCGAGGAGGGTTGGCGGGCGGCTCCTACAATGAGCAGTTCTTC. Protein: CSVEDRGGLAGGSYNEQFF.